This T cell receptor beta chain was retrieved from a study of blood T cell repertoires in COVID-19. About the research overall: T cells, B-cell-depleted T cells, or PBMCs supplied cDNA or gDNA.

The germline V and J ends were trimmed by 4 bases and 3 bases, with 9 bases remaining between them. The CDR3 contains 14 residues. From germline, CDR1 is SEHNR and CDR2 FQNEAQ (reference sequence). Generated by immunoSEQ multiplex PCR, the TCRdb table keeps only in-frame clones and is missing some. This table holds 90,000 to 130,000 clones, 86% found once. The receptor's source is a man aged 40-49 years with acute or convalescent COVID-19. This chain links TRBV7-9 with TRBJ1-4, with D possibly TRBD1 on 6 matching bases. Sequencing was performed on peripheral blood. Written as DNA, the CDR3 is TGTGCCAGCAGCTCAGGACAGTCTAATGAAAAACTGTTTTTT. Translation: CASSSGQSNEKLFF.